A few counts support the clone carrying this T cell receptor beta chain. Other DNA sequences within the sample encode an identical CDR3. The CDR3 length is 14 residues. J was trimmed by 4 bases and V by 0 bases; bases with no gene match: 0. Germline values: CDR1 SGHRS, CDR2 YFSETQ. The sample is drawn from a study of cytomegalovirus exposure and HLA in healthy donors. Study as a whole: The same platform was used for the 110 or so validation repertoires as for the approximately 730 first-cohort repertoires, as reported in a later analysis.

Some clones are missing from TCRdb's copy, which holds only in-frame ones; the method was immunoSEQ multiplex PCR. The sample has over 60,000 clones; over 95% are singletons. The sample was PBMCs. The chain has TRBV5-1 and TRBJ2-3; 9 bases align to TRBD2. The TCR was taken from a woman between 18 and 29 years old in good health and CMV-seropositive. The chain's CDR3 is CASSLVAGADTQYF. For the CDR3, the DNA is TGCGCCAGCAGCTTGGTAGCGGGAGCAGATACGCAGTATTTT.